Sequencing of this TCR beta chain was carried out in a study of blood T cells in healthy people across ages. Germline V gene sequence: CDR1 MNHEY, CDR2 SVGEGT. This CDR3 has 15 amino acids. V shed 3 bases and J shed 5 bases, with 16 bases lying between them. Alongside a J-beta primer mix, a sample-barcoded 5' primer served in a second PCR lasting about 7 to 11 cycles. Every sample gave at least 2.5 million paired-end reads containing CDR3. TCRdb re-derived calls from the 5' RACE reads in MiXCR, one entry per CDR3 protein. The table lists approximately 1,000,000 distinct CDR3 sequences, around 45% of them singletons.

The V and J genes are TRBV6-2 or TRBV6-3 and TRBJ1-1, with a possible D match to TRBD1 (6 bases). The sequencing sample was made of blood. The TCR originated in a woman aged 55 to 70 in good health. The CDR3 is CASSYKGTGATEAFF. The CDR3 DNA reads as TGTGCCAGCAGTTATAAGGGTACGGGGGCGACTGAAGCTTTCTTT.